This T cell receptor (beta chain) was captured in a study of blood T cells in healthy people across ages. A word on this clonotype: Its specificity is unknown.

Regarding the study as a whole: It was held that the diversity estimates obtained from one million T cells were underestimates.

The use of a sample-barcoded 5' primer and a J-beta primer mix characterized a second PCR of roughly 6 to 11 cycles. TCRdb recomputed calls from the 5' RACE reads with MiXCR, one row per CDR3 protein. Of 1,100,000 or so distinct CDR3 sequences detected, around 43% appear once; the ten largest clones hold 15% to 20%. V dropped 0 bases and J dropped 5; count of bases not matched to a gene: 9. In germline, CDR1 is SGDLS, CDR2 YYNGEE. The CDR3 is 17 residues long. This sequence originates from a woman aged 55 to 70 in good health. Material for sequencing was blood. This rearrangement joins TRBV9 to TRBJ2-1; 9 nucleotides match TRBD1. CDR3 in amino acids: CASSVEGGTGPHNEQFF. CDR3 coding DNA: TGTGCCAGCAGCGTAGAGGGGGGGACAGGGCCCCACAATGAGCAGTTCTTC.